The sample holds a few counts of the clone carrying this T cell receptor beta chain. Its antigen is undetermined. This CDR3 contains 14 residues. Unmatched junction bases numbered 5, after V lost 6 bases and J lost 1 base. Germline CDR1 is KGHSH and CDR2 is LQKENI. This entry comes from a study of T cells in Graves' hyperthyroidism and ophthalmopathy. The CDR3 regions of TCR beta were amplified from RNA transcripts. A first-round RT-PCR of the TCR CDR3 used the HTBI primer set. TCRdb called the multiplex PCR reads again in MiXCR, with one record for every CDR3 protein. This table has fewer than 900,000 distinct CDR3 sequences, around 20% appearing once. Findings of the study overall: A model of 13 V-J pairs discriminated ophthalmopathy from stable hyperthyroidism. Most thyroid-expanded clonotypes above 0.001 were also found in blood.

The clonotype was recovered from a woman in her forties or fifties with Graves' hyperthyroidism that later progressed to Graves' ophthalmopathy. The specimen was blood. This chain connects TRBV18 to TRBJ1-1; TRBD1 matches 7 bases. The chain's CDR3 is CASSSQGQNTEAFF. For the CDR3, the DNA is TGTGCCAGCTCCTCACAGGGGCAGAACACTGAAGCTTTCTTT. Looking up the rest from reference TRBV18 and TRBJ1-1 gives the full variable domain: NAGVMQNPRHLVRRRGQEARLRCSPMKGHSHVYWYRQLPEEGLKFMVYLQKENIIDESGMPKERFSAEFPKEGPSILRIQQVVRGDSAAYFCASSSQGQNTEAFFGQGTRLTVV.